This T cell receptor (beta chain) comes out of a study of T cells in Graves' hyperthyroidism and ophthalmopathy. This clonotype was detected only once. Its antigen remains unknown. General study results and limits: It was a median about 6.5 months before onset that the model predicted ophthalmopathy. Most expanded thyroid clonotypes above 0.001 recurred in blood.

Template material for amplifying TCR beta CDR3 regions consisted of RNA transcripts. During a first-round RT-PCR of the TCR CDR3, the HTBI primer set was used. Each CDR3 protein is one row after TCRdb ran MiXCR on the multiplex PCR reads. The sample holds some 510,000 distinct CDR3 sequences, around 45% seen once. No ophthalmopathy progression within 18 months constituted stable Graves' hyperthyroidism. Exclusion of a patient resulted from uncontrolled infection, other autoimmune disease, pregnancy or lactation. The CDR3 contains 14 residues. Looked up from germline, CDR1 is LNHNV and CDR2 is YYDKDF (reference sequence). V shed 10 bases, J shed 6 bases, and the junction held 11 bases outside the gene matches.

The V gene is TRBV15, the J gene TRBJ1-4, with 7 bases that match TRBD1. The sequenced sample was peripheral blood or thyroid tissue (not recorded which). This receptor was identified in a woman in her late teens or twenties with Graves' hyperthyroidism. The chain's CDR3 is CAIQTVGTDEKLFF. The CDR3 nucleotides read TGTGCCATACAAACCGTAGGGACAGATGAAAAACTGTTTTTT. The variable domain in full, completed from reference TRBV15 and TRBJ1-4, reads DAMVIQNPRYQVTQFGKPVTLSCSQTLNHNVMYWYQQKSSQAPKLLFHYYDKDFNNEADTPDNFQSRRPNTSFCFLDIRSPGLGDTAMYLCAIQTVGTDEKLFFGSGTQLSVL.